Below are 3 T cell receptor beta chains sequenced from a single sample in a study of cytomegalovirus exposure and HLA in healthy donors. Produced via immunoSEQ multiplex PCR; TCRdb's table is partial and in-frame only. The data hold around 49,000 clones, with roughly 93% observed a single time. The specimen was PBMCs. The receptors shown here come from a man aged 18 to 30 in good health and CMV-seronegative.

The chain uses TRBV12-5 and TRBJ2-1; TRBD2 matches at 15 bases. V was clipped by 2 bases and J by 3 bases; unmatched bases: 17. This CDR3 has 22 residues. The germline CDR1 and CDR2 sequences are LGHNT and FRNRAP. CDR3 loop: CASGLPKTVPGLAGGYYNEQFF. The CDR3 DNA sequence: TGTGCTAGTGGTTTGCCAAAGACAGTGCCGGGACTAGCGGGAGGTTACTACAATGAGCAGTTCTTC.

The V and J genes are TRBV7-3 and TRBJ2-7, with 9 bases fitting TRBD2. CDR3 length equals 14 residues. The J segment lost 5 bases and the V segment lost 2 bases, leaving 4 bases of the junction unmatched. The germline V gene has CDR1 SGHTA and CDR2 FQGTGA. The CDR3 region is CASSLLGGRDEQYF. The DNA for the CDR3 is TGTGCCAGCAGCTTATTGGGCGGGAGGGACGAGCAGTACTTC.

The chain is built from TRBV5-4 and TRBJ2-4; 9 positions agree with TRBD1. The CDR3 loop spans 16 amino acids. Germline V gives CDR1 SGHNT, CDR2 YYREEE (reference sequence). The V and J ends lost 1 base and 6 bases, in that order; junction bases with no gene match: 8. CDR3 DNA sequence: TGTGCCAGCAGCTTGACAGGGGGCGCTCAGCGAAACATTCAGTACTTC. This translates into CASSLTGGAQRNIQYF.